The source of this T cell receptor (beta chain) is a study of cytomegalovirus exposure and HLA in healthy donors. The study, taken as a whole, reports: Owing to their indistinguishability, certain V segments, notably TRBV6-2 and TRBV6-3, were excluded. Donors belonging to an Asian-associated ancestry cluster reportedly showed fewer N-insertions in productive TCRs than the roughly 700-donor mean, according to what a later analysis found.

The PCR had 60 Vbeta and 13 Jbeta primers. Produced via immunoSEQ multiplex PCR; TCRdb's table is partial and in-frame only. Altogether under 110,000 clones are present, approximately 71% being singletons, with the ten largest covering about 2.5%. With V trimmed by 3 bases and J by 2 bases, 4 bases remained unmatched. This CDR3 spans 17 amino acids. CDR1 is LNHDA and CDR2 is SQIVND in the germline V gene (reference sequence). To note about this clone: Antigen: not known.

This TCR was recovered from a man aged 40-49 years in good health and CMV-seronegative. The sample was PBMCs. The chain employs TRBV19 and TRBJ2-6, with 10 bases aligning to TRBD1. The CDR3 coding sequence is TGTGCCAGTAGTATTTGGACAGGGGGAACTGGGGCCAACGTCCTGACTTTC. This translates into CASSIWTGGTGANVLTF.